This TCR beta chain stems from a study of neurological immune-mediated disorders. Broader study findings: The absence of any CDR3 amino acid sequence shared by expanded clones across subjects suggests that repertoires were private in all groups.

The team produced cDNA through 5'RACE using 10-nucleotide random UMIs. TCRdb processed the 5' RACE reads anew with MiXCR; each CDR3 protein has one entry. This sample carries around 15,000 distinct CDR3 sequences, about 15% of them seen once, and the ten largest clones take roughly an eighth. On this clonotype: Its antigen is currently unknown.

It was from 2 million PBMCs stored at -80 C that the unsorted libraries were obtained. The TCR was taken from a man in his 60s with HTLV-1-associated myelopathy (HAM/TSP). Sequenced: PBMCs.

CDR3 amino acids: CASTPPMSTGELFF. CDR3 in DNA: TGTGCCAGCACCCCCCCCATGAGCACCGGGGAGCTGTTTTTT. The chain is built from TRBV12-3 or TRBV12-4 and TRBJ2-2; D not certain. This CDR3 is built from 14 residues. The V and J ends lost 7 bases and 4 bases respectively, with 13 bases between them.